A selection of T cell receptor beta chains follows, all from one sample in a study of cytotoxic CD8 clonotypes in ibrutinib-treated CLL. The data were produced by immunoSEQ multiplex PCR, yet TCRdb's version contains in-frame clones alone and is incomplete. The sample includes approximately 350,000 clones, 67% of them seen just once. This specimen consisted of PBMCs, obtained after 36 months of ibrutinib treatment. Every receptor here comes from a human donor with chronic lymphocytic leukemia. Each CDR3 is given with its conserved first and last residue. D genes are given only for firm matches. Size values are once, few and many counts, or a class for expanded clones, and some rows have none.

J	V	D	size	DNA	CDR3
TRBJ2-3	TRBV7-3	NA	NA	TGTGCCAGCAGCTTCTCCCCCCCAGATACGCAGTATTTT	CASSFSPPDTQYF
TRBJ2-2	TRBV25-1	NA	once	TGTGCCAGCAGTGGGGGAGCCGGGGAGCTGTTTTTT	CASSGGAGELFF
TRBJ2-2	TRBV19	NA	NA	TGTGCCAGTAGTATAGTCGGGATCACCGGGGAGCTGTTTTTT	CASSIVGITGELFF
TRBJ1-6	TRBV21-1	NA	NA	TGTGCCAGCAGCAAAGGAGGGGGCTCCTATAATTCACCCCTCCACTTT	CASSKGGGSYNSPLHF
TRBJ2-1	TRBV7-3	NA	many	TGTGCCAGCAGCCCGGGCCCAGGAGAGCAGTTCTTC	CASSPGPGEQFF
TRBJ1-2	TRBV29-1	TRBD1	few	TGCAGCGTTAACAGGGGAAGGGACTATGGCTACACCTTC	CSVNRGRDYGYTF
TRBJ2-7	TRBV7-2	TRBD2	NA	TGTGCCAGCAGCTCGGGGGGGCCGGCCTACGAGCAGTACTTC	CASSSGGPAYEQYF
TRBJ2-7	TRBV27	NA	NA	TGTGCCAGCAGTTTATTGGGCCTAGACCTATACGAGCAGTACTTC	CASSLLGLDLYEQYF
TRBJ2-7	TRBV7-9	NA	NA	TGTGCCAGCAGGTTAGCAGGGGATGCCGAGCAGTACTTC	CASRLAGDAEQYF
TRBJ1-2	TRBV5-1	TRBD1	NA	TGCGCCAGCAGCCGGACAGGTTCCGGCTACACCTTC	CASSRTGSGYTF
TRBJ1-4	TRBV10-2	NA	NA	TGCGCCAGCACCAGGGGAAATGAAAAACTGTTTTTT	CASTRGNEKLFF
TRBJ2-3	TRBV6-1	NA	NA	TGTGCCAGCAGTGAAGCCCCTCAGGGGAGGAAAGTTTCAGATACGCAGTATTTT	CASSEAPQGRKVSDTQYF
TRBJ2-2	TRBV5-4	NA	NA	TGTGCCAGCAGCTTCAGGGGCGTAGGAGGGGAGCTGTTTTTT	CASSFRGVGGELFF
TRBJ2-1	TRBV27	NA	few	TGTGCCAGCAGGGAGGGCTCGGAGCAGTTCTTC	CASREGSEQFF
TRBJ1-2	TRBV6-5	NA	NA	TGTGCCAGCAGTTACTGGGGGACGAACACTAACTATGGCTACACCTTC	CASSYWGTNTNYGYTF
TRBJ2-6	TRBV25-1	TRBD1	NA	TGTGCCAGCAAAGGGACAGGGATCGTTGCTGGGGCCAACGTCCTGACTTTC	CASKGTGIVAGANVLTF
TRBJ2-7	TRBV7-6	TRBD1	NA	TGTGCCAGCAGCTCGACAGGGGCCCCCTACTCCGAGCAGTACTTC	CASSSTGAPYSEQYF
TRBJ2-5	TRBV15	TRBD1	NA	TGTGCCACCAGCAACAAGGGACAGGGAGGGGGAGAGACCCAGTACTTC	CATSNKGQGGGETQYF
TRBJ2-1	TRBV25-1	NA	NA	TGTGCCAGCAGTGCGGGACACTACAATGAGCAGTTCTTC	CASSAGHYNEQFF
TRBJ2-7	TRBV2	TRBD1	NA	TGTGCCAGCAAAGAGGGGGCCAGAGACTACGAGCAGTACTTC	CASKEGARDYEQYF
TRBJ2-3	TRBV4-2	NA	NA	TGTGCCAGCAGCCAAGATTTGCCGGCGCCTCCCACAGATACGCAGTATTTT	CASSQDLPAPPTDTQYF
TRBJ2-1	TRBV11-3	TRBD2	NA	TGTGCCAGCAGCCGCCCGGGTCTAGCGGGACCCAATGAGCAGTTCTTC	CASSRPGLAGPNEQFF
TRBJ1-2	TRBV20-1	NA	few	TGCAGTGCCGGGGGGGACGGCTACACCTTC	CSAGGDGYTF
TRBJ2-2	TRBV5-1	NA	NA	TGCGCCAGCAGCTTGTCCGGGGAGCTGTTTTTT	CASSLSGELFF
TRBJ2-3	TRBV5-6	NA	NA	TGTGCCAGCCTTCAGGGCTGGGGCACAGATACGCAGTATTTT	CASLQGWGTDTQYF
TRBJ2-7	TRBV9	TRBD2	NA	TGTGCCAGCAGCGCCGGGACTAGCGCAGTCTACGAGCAGTACTTC	CASSAGTSAVYEQYF